This T cell receptor (beta chain) originates from a study of T-cell reconstitution after alpha-beta-depleted transplantation in children. Unique molecular identifiers were built into the TCRbeta library. TCRdb fed the PCR reads into MiXCR, producing one record per CDR3 protein. The sample carries fewer than 550,000 distinct CDR3 sequences, about 10% recorded once. With regard to this clonotype: Its antigen is unknown.

V was cut by 3 bases and J by 3 bases, with 10 bases left in between. This CDR3 contains 13 residues. The germline CDR1 and CDR2 sequences are GTSNPN and SVGIG (reference sequence). General study points: Surviving recipient T cells and thymic progenitors produced the high day-60 TCRbeta diversity seen in some patients. Newly produced T cells mostly provided counts and TCRbeta diversity after one year, as hyperexpanded clones declined. As was reported, about two months after transplant, alpha-beta T cells came from several hundred expanded graft clones.

The TCR was taken from a child between 2 and 9 years old with inherited bone marrow failure, due to receive a stem cell transplant. The input for sequencing was PBMCs, taken before TCRalphabeta/CD19-depleted stem cell transplant. The chain links TRBV30 to TRBJ2-3; D possibly corresponds to TRBD1 (5 bases). The chain's CDR3 is CAWSQGWTDTQYF. In DNA, the CDR3 is TGTGCCTGGAGCCAGGGATGGACAGATACGCAGTATTTT.